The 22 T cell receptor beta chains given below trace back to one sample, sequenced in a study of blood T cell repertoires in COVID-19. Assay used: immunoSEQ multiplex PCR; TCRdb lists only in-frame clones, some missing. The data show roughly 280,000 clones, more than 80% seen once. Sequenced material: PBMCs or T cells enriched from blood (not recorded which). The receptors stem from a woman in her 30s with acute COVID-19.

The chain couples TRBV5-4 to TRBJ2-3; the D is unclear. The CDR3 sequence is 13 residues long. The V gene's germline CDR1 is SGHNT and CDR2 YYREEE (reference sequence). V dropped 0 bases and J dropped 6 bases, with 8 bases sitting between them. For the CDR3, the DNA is TGTGCCAGCAGCTTGGTTTTCTCCGATACGCAGTATTTT. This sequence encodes CASSLVFSDTQYF.

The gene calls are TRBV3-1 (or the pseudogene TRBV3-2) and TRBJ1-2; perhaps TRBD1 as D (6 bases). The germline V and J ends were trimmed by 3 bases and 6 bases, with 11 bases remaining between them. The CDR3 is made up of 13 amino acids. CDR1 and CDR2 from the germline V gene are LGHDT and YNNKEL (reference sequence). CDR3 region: CASSQFRTDGYTF. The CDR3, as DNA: TGTGCCAGCAGCCAGTTCCGGACAGATGGCTACACCTTC.

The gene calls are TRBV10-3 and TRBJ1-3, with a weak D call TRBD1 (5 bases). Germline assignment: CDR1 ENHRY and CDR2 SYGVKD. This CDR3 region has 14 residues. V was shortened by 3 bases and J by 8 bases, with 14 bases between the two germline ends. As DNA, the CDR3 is TGTGCCATCAGTGACAGTTGGGGGGAGGACACCATATATTTT. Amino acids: CAISDSWGEDTIYF.

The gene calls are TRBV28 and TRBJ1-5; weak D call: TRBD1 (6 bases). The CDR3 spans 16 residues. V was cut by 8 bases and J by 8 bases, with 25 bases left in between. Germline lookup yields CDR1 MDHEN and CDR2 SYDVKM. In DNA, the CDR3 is TGTGCCAGCTATAATAGCCCGGGGGGCGCTTTGGAGCCCCAGCATTTT. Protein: CASYNSPGGALEPQHF.

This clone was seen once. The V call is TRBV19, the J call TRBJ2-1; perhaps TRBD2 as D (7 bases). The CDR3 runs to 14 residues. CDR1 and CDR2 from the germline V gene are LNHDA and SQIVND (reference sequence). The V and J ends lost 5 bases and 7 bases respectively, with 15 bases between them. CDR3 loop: CASSGEGGWNEQFF. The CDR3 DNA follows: TGTGCCAGTAGTGGGGAGGGGGGTTGGAATGAGCAGTTCTTC.

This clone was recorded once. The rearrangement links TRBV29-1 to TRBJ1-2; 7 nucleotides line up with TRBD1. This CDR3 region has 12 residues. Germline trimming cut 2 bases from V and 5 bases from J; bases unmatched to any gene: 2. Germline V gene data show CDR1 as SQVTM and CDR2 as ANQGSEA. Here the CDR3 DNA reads TGCAGCGTTGAAACAGGGGTTTATGGCTACACCTTC. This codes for CSVETGVYGYTF.

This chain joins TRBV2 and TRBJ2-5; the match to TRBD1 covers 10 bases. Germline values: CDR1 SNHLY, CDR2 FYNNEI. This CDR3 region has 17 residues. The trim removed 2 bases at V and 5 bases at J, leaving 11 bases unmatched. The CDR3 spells CASSEMGQGTGSETQYF. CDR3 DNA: TGTGCCAGCAGTGAAATGGGACAGGGGACCGGGAGCGAGACCCAGTACTTC.

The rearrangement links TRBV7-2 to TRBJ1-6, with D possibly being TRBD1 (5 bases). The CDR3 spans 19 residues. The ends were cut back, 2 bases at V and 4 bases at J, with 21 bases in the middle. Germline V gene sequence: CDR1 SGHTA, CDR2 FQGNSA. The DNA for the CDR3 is TGTGCCAGCAGCTTAAGTCCCGTGGGGCGGGGACTTTATAATTCACCCCTCCACTTT. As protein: CASSLSPVGRGLYNSPLHF.

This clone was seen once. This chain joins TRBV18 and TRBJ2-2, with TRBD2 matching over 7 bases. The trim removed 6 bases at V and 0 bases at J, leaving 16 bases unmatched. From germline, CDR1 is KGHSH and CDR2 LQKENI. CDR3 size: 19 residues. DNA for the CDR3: TGTGCCAGCTCCCGTCGGGGGGAGAAATTGAACGCGAACACCGGGGAGCTGTTTTTT. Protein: CASSRRGEKLNANTGELFF. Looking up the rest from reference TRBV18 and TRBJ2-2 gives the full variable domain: NAGVMQNPRHLVRRRGQEARLRCSPMKGHSHVYWYRQLPEEGLKFMVYLQKENIIDESGMPKERFSAEFPKEGPSILRIQQVVRGDSAAYFCASSRRGEKLNANTGELFFGEGSRLTVL.

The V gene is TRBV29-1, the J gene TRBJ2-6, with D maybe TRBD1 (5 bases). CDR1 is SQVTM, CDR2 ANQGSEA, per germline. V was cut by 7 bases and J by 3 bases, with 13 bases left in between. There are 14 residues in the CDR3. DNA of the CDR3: TGCAGCGCGACCTTGGACATTGGGGCCAACGTCCTGACTTTC. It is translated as CSATLDIGANVLTF.

CDR3 in amino acids: CASSPRYAPGGAEQPQHF. The CDR3 coding sequence is TGTGCCAGCTCACCACGGTATGCTCCGGGGGGGGCAGAGCAGCCCCAGCATTTT. This chain uses TRBV18 with TRBJ1-5, with D maybe TRBD1 (6 bases). The CDR3 covers 18 residues. CDR1 is KGHSH and CDR2 is LQKENI in the germline V gene. The V gene lost 1 base and the J gene lost 7 bases, with 23 bases spanning the gap.

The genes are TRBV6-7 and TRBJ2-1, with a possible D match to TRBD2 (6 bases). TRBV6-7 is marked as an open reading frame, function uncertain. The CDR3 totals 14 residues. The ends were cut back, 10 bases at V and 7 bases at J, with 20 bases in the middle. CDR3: CATKSGLARNEQFF. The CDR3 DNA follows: TGTGCCACCAAATCGGGACTTGCTAGGAATGAGCAGTTCTTC.

The CDR3 nucleotides read TGTGCCAGCAGTACAGGGGGGGTTGTTGAAAAACTGTTTTTT. Encoded protein: CASSTGGVVEKLFF. The chain recombines TRBV5-4 with TRBJ1-4; TRBD1 matches 8 bases. The CDR3 consists of 14 residues. Unmatched junction bases numbered 7, after V lost 5 bases and J lost 7 bases. Germline V gene sequence: CDR1 SGHNT, CDR2 YYREEE (reference sequence).

Here the CDR3 reads CASSAKPREGFTSGSIEQFF. The CDR3 DNA reads TGTGCCAGCAGCGCTAAGCCTCGTGAGGGGTTTACTAGCGGGAGTATTGAGCAGTTCTTC. The gene calls are TRBV21-1 and TRBJ2-1; TRBD2, the D gene given by the table, was not confirmed from the DNA. TRBV21-1 is tagged as a pseudogene. The CDR3 runs 20 residues.

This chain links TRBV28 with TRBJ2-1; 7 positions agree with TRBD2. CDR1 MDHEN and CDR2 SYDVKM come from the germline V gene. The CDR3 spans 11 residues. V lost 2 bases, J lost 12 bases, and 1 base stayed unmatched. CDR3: CASSLPGGQFF. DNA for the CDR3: TGTGCCAGCAGTTTACCGGGAGGGCAGTTCTTC.

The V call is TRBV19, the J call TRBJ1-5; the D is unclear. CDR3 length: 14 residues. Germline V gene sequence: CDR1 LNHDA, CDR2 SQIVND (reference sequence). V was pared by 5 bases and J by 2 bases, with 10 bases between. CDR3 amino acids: CASSPEGGNQPQHF. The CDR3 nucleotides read TGTGCCAGTAGTCCGGAGGGCGGCAATCAGCCCCAGCATTTT.

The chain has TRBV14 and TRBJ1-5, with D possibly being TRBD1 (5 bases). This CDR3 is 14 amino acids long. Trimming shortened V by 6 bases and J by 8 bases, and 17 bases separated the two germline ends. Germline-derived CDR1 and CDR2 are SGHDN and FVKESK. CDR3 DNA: TGTGCCAGCAGGTTAGACGATCAGGGTAAGCCCCAGCATTTT. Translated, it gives CASRLDDQGKPQHF.

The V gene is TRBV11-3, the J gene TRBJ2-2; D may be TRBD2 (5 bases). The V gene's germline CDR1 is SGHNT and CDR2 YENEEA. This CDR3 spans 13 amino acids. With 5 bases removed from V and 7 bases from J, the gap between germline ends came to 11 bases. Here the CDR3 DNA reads TGTGCCAGCAGCGTAGGACTTGGCGGGGAGCTGTTTTTT. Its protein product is CASSVGLGGELFF. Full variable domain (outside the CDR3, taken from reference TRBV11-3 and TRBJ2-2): EAGVVQSPRYKIIEKKQPVAFWCNPISGHNTLYWYLQNLGQGPELLIRYENEEAVDDSQLPKDRFSAERLKGVDSTLKIQPAELGDSAVYLCASSVGLGGELFFGEGSRLTVL.

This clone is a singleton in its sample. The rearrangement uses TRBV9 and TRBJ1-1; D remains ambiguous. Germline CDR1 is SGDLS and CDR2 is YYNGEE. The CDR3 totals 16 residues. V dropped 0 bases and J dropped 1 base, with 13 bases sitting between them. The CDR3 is CASSVEEGLRNTEAFF. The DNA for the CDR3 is TGTGCCAGCAGCGTAGAAGAGGGATTAAGGAACACTGAAGCTTTCTTT.

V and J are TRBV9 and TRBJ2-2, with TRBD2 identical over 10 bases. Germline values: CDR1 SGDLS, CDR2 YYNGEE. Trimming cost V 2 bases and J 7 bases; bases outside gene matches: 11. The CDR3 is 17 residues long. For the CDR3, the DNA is TGTGCCAGCAGCGTTAGGGCTAGCGGGAGCGGGATCGGGGAGCTGTTTTTT. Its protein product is CASSVRASGSGIGELFF.

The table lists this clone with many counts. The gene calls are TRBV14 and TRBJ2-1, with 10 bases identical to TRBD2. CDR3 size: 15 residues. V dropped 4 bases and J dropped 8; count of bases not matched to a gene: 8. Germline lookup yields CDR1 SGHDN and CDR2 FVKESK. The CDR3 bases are TGTGCCAGCAGCCTCGGGACTAGCGTCTTCTATGAGCAGTTCTTC. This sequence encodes CASSLGTSVFYEQFF.

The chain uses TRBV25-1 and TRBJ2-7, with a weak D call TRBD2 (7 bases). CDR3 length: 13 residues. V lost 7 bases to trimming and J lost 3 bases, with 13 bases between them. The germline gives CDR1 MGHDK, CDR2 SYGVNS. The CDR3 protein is CASNDRGGYEQYF. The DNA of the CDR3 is TGTGCCAGCAACGATAGGGGGGGCTACGAGCAGTACTTC.